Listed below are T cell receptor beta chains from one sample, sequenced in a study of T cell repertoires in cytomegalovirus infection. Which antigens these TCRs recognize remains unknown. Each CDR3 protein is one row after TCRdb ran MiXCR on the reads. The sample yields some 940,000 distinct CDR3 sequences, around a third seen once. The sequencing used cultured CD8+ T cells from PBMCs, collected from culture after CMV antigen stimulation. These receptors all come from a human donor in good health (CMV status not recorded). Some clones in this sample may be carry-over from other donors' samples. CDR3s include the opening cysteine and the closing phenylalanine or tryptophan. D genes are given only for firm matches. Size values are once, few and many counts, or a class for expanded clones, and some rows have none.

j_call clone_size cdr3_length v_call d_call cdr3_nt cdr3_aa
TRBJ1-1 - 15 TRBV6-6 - TGTGCCAGCAGTGAGCGTGACAGAATGAACACTGAAGCTTTCTTT CASSERDRMNTEAFF
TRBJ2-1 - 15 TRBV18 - TGTGCCAGCTCACTAGCCATAGGCTCCTACAATGAGCAGTTCTTC CASSLAIGSYNEQFF
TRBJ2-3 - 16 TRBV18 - TGTGCCAGCTCACACATAGAATTCAAGGGTACAGATACGCAGTATTTT CASSHIEFKGTDTQYF
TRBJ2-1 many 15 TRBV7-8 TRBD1 TGTGCCAGCAGCGCCCCTGGACAGGGGTCGGATGAGCAGTTCTTC CASSAPGQGSDEQFF
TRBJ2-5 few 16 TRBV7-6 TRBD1 TGTGCCAGCAGCTTAGGGGGGGGACAGGGCCCCGAGACCCAGTACTTC CASSLGGGQGPETQYF
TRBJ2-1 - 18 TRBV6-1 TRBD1 TGTGCCAGCAGTGAATACGGTAGGGACAGGGTGTCCTACAATGAGCAGTTCTTC CASSEYGRDRVSYNEQFF
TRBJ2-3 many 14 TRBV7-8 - TGTGCCAGCAGCGTTTTACAGGGGGGGGATACGCAGTATTTT CASSVLQGGDTQYF
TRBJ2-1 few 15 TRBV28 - TGTGCCAGCAGTTTTCGCCGGGTGCCCTACAATGAGCAGTTCTTC CASSFRRVPYNEQFF
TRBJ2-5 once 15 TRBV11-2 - TGTGCCAGCAGCCCAACGAGGGCAGCCCAAGAGACCCAGTACTTC CASSPTRAAQETQYF
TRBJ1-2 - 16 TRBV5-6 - TGTGCCAGCAGCTTGGAAGTAGGGCCGACGGACTATGGCTACACCTTC CASSLEVGPTDYGYTF
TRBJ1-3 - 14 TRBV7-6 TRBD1 TGTGCCAGCAGCTCATTGACAGGGGAAGACACCATATATTTT CASSSLTGEDTIYF
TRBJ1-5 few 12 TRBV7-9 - TGTGCCAGCAGTCGGATGGGGCAGCCCCAGCATTTT CASSRMGQPQHF
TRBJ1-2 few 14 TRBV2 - TGTGCCATCTCCGGGGGAATTGAAAACTATGGCTACACCTTC CAISGGIENYGYTF
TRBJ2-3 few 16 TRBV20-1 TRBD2 TGCAGTGCTTCTTTAGGACTAGCGGGGTTTACAGATACGCAGTATTTT CSASLGLAGFTDTQYF
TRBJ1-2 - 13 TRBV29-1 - TGCAGCGTTGAAGATGTGGGGGAGGCTGGCTACACCTTC CSVEDVGEAGYTF
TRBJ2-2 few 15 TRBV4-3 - TGCGCCAGCAGCCAAGATACCACGGCCACCGGGGAGCTGTTTTTT CASSQDTTATGELFF
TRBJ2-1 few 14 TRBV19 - TGTGCCAGTAGTTCTTCACCCGCCAGGAATGAGCAGTTCTTC CASSSSPARNEQFF
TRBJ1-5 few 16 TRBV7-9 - TGTGCCAGCGCAATAGATGCCACGGGGGCACGTCAGCCCCAGCATTTT CASAIDATGARQPQHF
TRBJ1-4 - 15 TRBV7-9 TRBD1 TGTGCCAGCCTTCCTAGACAGGGACCGAATGAAAAACTGTTTTTT CASLPRQGPNEKLFF
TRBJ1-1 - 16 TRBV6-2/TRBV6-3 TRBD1 TGTGCCAGCAGCGATGGACAGGGAGGTTGGAGGGGTGAAGCTTTCTTT CASSDGQGGWRGEAFF
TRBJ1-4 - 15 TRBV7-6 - TGTGCCAGCAGCTCAAACGAGATGGCCGGGGAAAAACTGTTTTTT CASSSNEMAGEKLFF
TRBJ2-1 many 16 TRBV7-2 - TGTGCCAGCAGCTCGGACAGATTCGGGAGGTTCGATGAGCAGTTCTTC CASSSDRFGRFDEQFF
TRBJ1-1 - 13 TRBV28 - TGTACCAGCAGTTGGATAGGGGACACTGAAGCTTTCTTT CTSSWIGDTEAFF
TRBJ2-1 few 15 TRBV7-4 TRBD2 TGTGCCAGCAGCCCACTAGCGGGGACTCACAATGAGCAGTTCTTC CASSPLAGTHNEQFF
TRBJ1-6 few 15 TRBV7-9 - TGTGCCAGCAGCCACCAGAGCTCCTATAATTCACCCCTCCACTTT CASSHQSSYNSPLHF
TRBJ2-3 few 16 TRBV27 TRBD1 TGTGCCAGCAGCCAAAATGACAGGGATTCCACAGATACGCAGTATTTT CASSQNDRDSTDTQYF
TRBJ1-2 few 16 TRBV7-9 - TGTGCCAGCAGCTTGCCGATTAGGACGGGGGAGTTTGGCTACACCTTC CASSLPIRTGEFGYTF
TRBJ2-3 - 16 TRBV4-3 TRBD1 TGCGCCAGCAGCCAAGATGGGACAGGGGGCGAAGATACGCAGTATTTT CASSQDGTGGEDTQYF
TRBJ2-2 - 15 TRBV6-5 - TGTGCCAGCAGTTACTTCCAGGGAAACACCGGGGAGCTGTTTTTT CASSYFQGNTGELFF
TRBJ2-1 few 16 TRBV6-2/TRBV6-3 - TGTGCCAGCAGTTACTCGGGGCTCCTCCCCTACAATGAGCAGTTCTTC CASSYSGLLPYNEQFF
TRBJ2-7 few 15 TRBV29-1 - TGCAGCGTTGAAGGGGGCGGGTATACGGGCTACGAGCAGTACTTC CSVEGGGYTGYEQYF
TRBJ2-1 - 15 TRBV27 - TGTGCCAGCAGTTTATCCCCACCCGACCCCCGTGAGCAGTTCTTC CASSLSPPDPREQFF
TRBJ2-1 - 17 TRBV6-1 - TGTGCCAGCAGTGCAAGGGGGGGAGTAGCGGCTACCAATGAGCAGTTCTTC CASSARGGVAATNEQFF
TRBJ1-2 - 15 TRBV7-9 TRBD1 TGTGCCAGCAGCCCTCCTGAGGGGGCGCGTTATGGCTACACCTTC CASSPPEGARYGYTF
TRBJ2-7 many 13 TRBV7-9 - TGTGCCAGCAGCCCGAGGGGGGGCTACGAGCAGTACTTC CASSPRGGYEQYF
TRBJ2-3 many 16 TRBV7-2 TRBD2 TGTGCCAGCAGCCGGGCGGGGGGACCGTACACAGATACGCAGTATTTT CASSRAGGPYTDTQYF
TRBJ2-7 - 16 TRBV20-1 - TGCAGTGCTAGAGGATTGGGGCGGGCCCTCTCCTACGAGCAGTACTTC CSARGLGRALSYEQYF
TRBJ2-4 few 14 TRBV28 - TGTGCCAGCAGTTTAGGACAGCGGAAAAACATTCAGTACTTC CASSLGQRKNIQYF
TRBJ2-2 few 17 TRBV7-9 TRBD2 TGTGCCAGCAGCTTCTCGGGACTAGCGGCTCACACCGGGGAGCTGTTTTTT CASSFSGLAAHTGELFF
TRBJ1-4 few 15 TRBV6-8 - TGTGCCAGCAGTTACTCGAGGGTATCTAATGAAAAACTGTTTTTT CASSYSRVSNEKLFF
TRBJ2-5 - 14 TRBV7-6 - TGTGCTAGCAGCTTAGCAAGTAAGGGCGAGACCCAGTACTTC CASSLASKGETQYF
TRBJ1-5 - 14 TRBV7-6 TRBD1 TGTGCCAGCAACACAGGGGGAAGCAATCAGCCCCAGCATTTT CASNTGGSNQPQHF
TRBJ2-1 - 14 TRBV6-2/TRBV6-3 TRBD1 TGTGCCAGCAGTTTACAGGGGTACTACAATGAGCAGTTCTTC CASSLQGYYNEQFF
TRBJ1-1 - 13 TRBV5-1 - TGCGCCAGCAGTCCTACCCCCGAGACTGAAGCTTTCTTT CASSPTPETEAFF
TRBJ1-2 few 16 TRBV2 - TGTGCCAGCAGCGGGCCCGAAGTGGGGAACCCCTATGGCTACACCTTC CASSGPEVGNPYGYTF
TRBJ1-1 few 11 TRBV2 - TGTGCCAGCATAATCCCAGCTGAAGCTTTCTTT CASIIPAEAFF
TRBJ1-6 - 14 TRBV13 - TGTGCCAGCAGTATAGGGGGGGGTAATTCACCCCTCCACTTT CASSIGGGNSPLHF
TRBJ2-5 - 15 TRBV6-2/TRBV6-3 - TGTGCCAGCAGTTACTCTGAGCGGTACCAAGAGACCCAGTACTTC CASSYSERYQETQYF
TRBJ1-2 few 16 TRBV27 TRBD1 TGTGCCAGCAGTTTATCGCCGGGACAGGGGTATTATGGCTACACCTTC CASSLSPGQGYYGYTF
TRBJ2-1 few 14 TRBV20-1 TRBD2 TGCAGTGCCCGACTAGCGGGGGGAAGGTATGAGCAGTTCTTC CSARLAGGRYEQFF
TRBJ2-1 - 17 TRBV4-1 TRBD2 TGCGCCAGCAGCCAAACACCGGGACTAGCGTGGGGGGATGAGCAGTTCTTC CASSQTPGLAWGDEQFF